The clone carrying this TCR beta chain has a count of ten or more. This sample is part of a study of CD8 T cells in ankylosing spondylitis. Looked up from germline, CDR1 is LGHNA and CDR2 is YNFKEQ. The CDR3 runs to 12 residues. V shed 4 bases and J 6 bases; nucleotides not matched to a gene: 2. TCRdb fed the 5' RACE reads into MiXCR, producing one record per CDR3 protein. The table includes 200,000 to 300,000 distinct CDR3 sequences, approximately 10% detected once. Sequenced: blood, either unsorted or a sorted T cell fraction (not recorded which). The chain combines TRBV4-2 with TRBJ1-2; 7 bases map to TRBD1. The TCR originated in a male donor with ankylosing spondylitis or in good health (not recorded which). CDR3 protein: CASSLTGDGYTF. In DNA, the CDR3 is TGTGCCAGCAGCCTTACAGGGGATGGCTACACCTTC.